Listed below are T cell receptor beta chains from one sample, sequenced in a study of blood T cell repertoires in COVID-19. The repertoire was sequenced with immunoSEQ multiplex PCR; TCRdb's copy has only in-frame clones and lacks some. Found here are more than 85,000 clones, more than 85% of them singletons; the top ten hold approximately 1.7%. Specimen: peripheral blood. The origin of the receptors is a man in his 60s with acute or convalescent COVID-19. Both conserved end residues are part of each CDR3. The D gene is left open where the match is weak. Size is stated for part of the rows, as once, few or many counts, or as a class when the clone is expanded.

v_gene	d_gene	abundance	j_gene	CDR3aa	CDR3nt
TRBV11-2	TRBD1	once	TRBJ1-2	CASSLDSGQYYGYTF	TGTGCCAGCAGCTTAGATTCGGGACAGTACTATGGCTACACCTTC
TRBV6-1	.	.	TRBJ1-5	CASSRDGVRGQPQHF	TGTGCCAGCAGTCGTGACGGAGTGAGAGGCCAGCCCCAGCATTTT
TRBV13	.	.	TRBJ2-7	CASSFGSNDEQYF	TGTGCCAGCAGTTTCGGGAGTAATGACGAGCAGTACTTC
TRBV18	.	.	TRBJ1-5	CASSPREAGNQPQHF	TGTGCCAGCTCACCCCGGGAAGCTGGCAATCAGCCCCAGCATTTT
TRBV2	TRBD1	once	TRBJ2-2	CASSAGTGYTGELFF	TGTGCCAGCAGTGCAGGGACAGGGTACACCGGGGAGCTGTTTTTT
TRBV6-5	TRBD1	.	TRBJ2-7	CASSSATGVDEQYF	TGTGCCAGCAGCTCAGCGACAGGGGTAGACGAGCAGTACTTC
TRBV2	TRBD2	.	TRBJ2-1	CASRGLAGANEQFF	TGTGCCAGCAGGGGACTAGCGGGAGCCAATGAGCAGTTCTTC
TRBV9	TRBD2	.	TRBJ2-1	CASSPGTSGMYEQFF	TGTGCCAGCAGCCCCGGGACTAGCGGGATGTATGAGCAGTTCTTC
TRBV2	TRBD1	.	TRBJ1-6	CATQPGQPNSPLHF	TGTGCCACCCAACCGGGACAGCCAAATTCACCCCTCCACTTT
TRBV7-9	TRBD2	.	TRBJ2-4	CASSLAWASGRAKNIQYF	TGTGCCAGCAGCTTAGCGTGGGCTAGCGGGAGGGCCAAAAACATTCAGTACTTC
TRBV15	.	.	TRBJ1-5	CATSRLRGLSNQPQHF	TGTGCCACCAGCAGACTAAGGGGACTTAGCAATCAGCCCCAGCATTTT
TRBV14	.	.	TRBJ1-5	CASSPHSNQPQHF	TGTGCCAGCAGCCCACATAGCAATCAGCCCCAGCATTTT
TRBV29-1	TRBD2	.	TRBJ2-1	CSVRTSPNNEQFF	TGCAGCGTCCGGACTAGCCCAAACAATGAGCAGTTCTTC
TRBV28	TRBD1	many	TRBJ2-7	CASSLNRGSDEQYF	TGTGCCAGCAGTTTAAACAGGGGTTCGGACGAGCAGTACTTC
TRBV2	TRBD1	.	TRBJ2-1	CASRQRTGGVLRQFF	TGTGCCAGCAGGCAACGGACAGGGGGCGTGTTGAGGCAGTTCTTC
TRBV6-6	TRBD1	.	TRBJ2-3	CASSYVQGVFTDTQYF	TGTGCCAGCAGTTACGTGCAGGGGGTCTTCACAGATACGCAGTATTTT
TRBV6-2/TRBV6-3	.	.	TRBJ2-7	CASSLSILRLASYEQYF	TGTGCCAGCAGCCTCTCAATATTGCGGCTGGCCTCCTACGAGCAGTACTTC
TRBV12-3/TRBV12-4	TRBD1	.	TRBJ2-3	CASSEGADTQYF	TGTGCCAGCAGCGAGGGGGCGGATACGCAGTATTTT
TRBV27	.	.	TRBJ1-5	CASSLDNSNQPQHF	TGTGCCAGCAGTTTAGACAATAGCAATCAGCCCCAGCATTTT
TRBV19	.	.	TRBJ2-2	CASSLNRATGELFF	TGTGCCAGTAGTTTGAACAGGGCCACCGGGGAGCTGTTTTTT
TRBV3-1/TRBV3-2	.	.	TRBJ2-7	CASSQKMGALYEQYF	TGTGCCAGCAGTCAGAAGATGGGGGCTCTATACGAGCAGTACTTC
TRBV19	TRBD1	.	TRBJ2-2	CASSPDRGNTGELFF	TGTGCCAGTAGTCCCGACAGGGGCAACACCGGGGAGCTGTTTTTT
TRBV21-1	.	few	TRBJ2-3	CARWGGTTDTQYF	TGTGCCAGGTGGGGAGGTACCACAGATACGCAGTATTTT
TRBV19	TRBD1	.	TRBJ2-5	CASREQGMETQYF	TGTGCCAGTAGGGAACAGGGGATGGAGACCCAGTACTTC
TRBV24-1	TRBD1	.	TRBJ1-2	CATSEPGTGFGYTF	TGTGCCACCAGTGAACCCGGGACAGGGTTTGGCTACACCTTC
TRBV2	TRBD1	.	TRBJ1-4	CASKTGDNEKLFF	TGTGCCAGCAAGACAGGGGATAATGAAAAACTGTTTTTT
TRBV11-2	TRBD1	.	TRBJ2-2	CASSLGFGQGFFPGELFF	TGTGCCAGCAGCTTAGGGTTCGGACAGGGTTTTTTCCCCGGGGAGCTGTTTTTT
TRBV5-4	TRBD2	.	TRBJ2-7	CASRAGVSSYEQYF	TGTGCCAGCCGGGCGGGGGTTAGCTCCTACGAGCAGTACTTC
TRBV28	.	.	TRBJ2-3	CASPPQGTHTDTQYF	TGTGCCAGCCCTCCACAGGGGACTCACACAGATACGCAGTATTTT
TRBV7-2	TRBD2	.	TRBJ2-7	CASSPVVAGVSGEQYF	TGTGCCAGCAGCCCCGTGGTAGCGGGAGTTTCGGGGGAGCAGTACTTC
TRBV11-3	.	.	TRBJ2-2	CASRPPLPGGELFF	TGTGCCAGCAGACCACCCTTACCGGGCGGGGAGCTGTTTTTT
TRBV7-2	TRBD1	.	TRBJ2-5	CASSLGTVVKETQYF	TGTGCCAGCAGCTTGGGGACAGTAGTTAAAGAGACCCAGTACTTC
TRBV21-1	.	.	TRBJ2-7	CASSKALWGVDLYEQYF	TGTGCCAGCAGCAAAGCGCTTTGGGGGGTCGACTTGTACGAGCAGTACTTC
TRBV6-6	.	.	TRBJ1-5	CASSYSKGGSNQPQHF	TGTGCCAGCAGTTACTCTAAAGGGGGTAGCAATCAGCCCCAGCATTTT
TRBV7-9	.	.	TRBJ1-5	CASSSSARDTNQPQHF	TGTGCCAGCAGCTCCTCAGCCCGGGACACCAATCAGCCCCAGCATTTT
TRBV5-4	.	.	TRBJ2-7	CASSLLGSSYEQYF	TGTGCCAGCAGCTTGTTAGGGAGTTCCTACGAGCAGTACTTC
TRBV28	.	.	TRBJ1-4	CASSSYRATNEKLFF	TGTGCCAGCAGTTCCTACAGAGCAACTAATGAAAAACTGTTTTTT
TRBV7-2	TRBD1	.	TRBJ2-7	CASSLAHGTGTYEQYF	TGTGCCAGCAGCTTAGCCCACGGGACAGGGACCTACGAGCAGTACTTC
TRBV19	.	.	TRBJ1-5	CASSIRDNNQPQHF	TGTGCCAGTAGTATCCGGGACAACAATCAGCCCCAGCATTTT
TRBV2	.	.	TRBJ2-2	CASSGVPGGELFF	TGTGCCAGCAGTGGTGTCCCGGGGGGGGAGCTGTTTTTT
TRBV6-6	TRBD2	.	TRBJ2-3	CASSPLASGRSAQYF	TGTGCCAGCAGCCCCCTTGCTAGCGGGAGGTCGGCGCAGTATTTT
TRBV20-1	TRBD1	.	TRBJ1-3	CSASGQVENTIYF	TGCAGTGCTAGTGGACAGGTTGAAAACACCATATATTTT
TRBV5-4	TRBD2	.	TRBJ2-3	CASSLGGSGRLDTQYF	TGTGCCAGCAGCTTGGGTGGTAGCGGGAGATTGGATACGCAGTATTTT
TRBV11-2	.	.	TRBJ2-1	CASSFGSSYNEQFF	TGTGCCAGCAGCTTTGGGAGCTCCTACAATGAGCAGTTCTTC
TRBV29-1	TRBD2	.	TRBJ2-7	CSVEAPASRRELLKQYF	TGCAGCGTTGAAGCCCCGGCGAGTAGGCGGGAGCTACTGAAGCAGTACTTC
TRBV4-1	TRBD2	.	TRBJ2-3	CASSPEGAGGADTQYF	TGCGCCAGCAGCCCCGAAGGGGCGGGAGGGGCAGATACGCAGTATTTT
TRBV29-1	.	.	TRBJ2-1	CSVEEVPRYNEQFF	TGCAGCGTTGAAGAGGTACCGCGCTACAATGAGCAGTTCTTC
TRBV19	TRBD2	.	TRBJ2-1	CASKIAGGLHEQFF	TGTGCCAGTAAAATAGCGGGAGGACTCCATGAGCAGTTCTTC
TRBV27	TRBD2	.	TRBJ2-7	CASSLGGSSRGGQYF	TGTGCCAGCAGTTTGGGGGGGAGCTCACGGGGAGGGCAGTACTTC
TRBV6-5	.	.	TRBJ1-2	CASTAASSYGYTF	TGTGCCAGCACCGCCGCGAGTAGCTATGGCTACACCTTC
TRBV28	TRBD1	.	TRBJ1-1	CASSTADRGLRDTEAFF	TGTGCCAGCAGTACCGCTGACAGGGGGCTACGGGACACTGAAGCTTTCTTT
TRBV5-1	.	.	TRBJ2-3	CASSLELVDTQYF	TGCGCCAGCAGCTTGGAATTAGTAGATACGCAGTATTTT
TRBV27	TRBD1	.	TRBJ1-5	CASRRDRGQPQHF	TGTGCCAGCAGACGGGACAGGGGGCAGCCCCAGCATTTT
TRBV4-2	.	.	TRBJ1-5	CASSQDQGGNQPQHF	TGTGCCAGCAGCCAAGACCAGGGCGGCAATCAGCCCCAGCATTTT
TRBV6-5	TRBD2	.	TRBJ2-7	CASSSPPAGEDEQYF	TGTGCCAGCAGCTCCCCCCCGGCGGGAGAGGACGAGCAGTACTTC